The rows below give T cell receptor beta chains drawn from one sample of a study of blood T cell repertoires in COVID-19. Measured with immunoSEQ multiplex PCR; TCRdb has only the in-frame clones, and not every one. Here the sample spans 180,000 or so clones, roughly 84% being singletons. Sequenced sample: peripheral blood. The receptor set was obtained from a person aged 70 to 79 with COVID-19, enrolled during active disease. Each CDR3 is given with its conserved first and last residue. A D gene is named only where the DNA matches it firmly.

cdr3_aa,j_call,v_call,d_call
CASRQQGAGNQPQHF,TRBJ1-5,TRBV19,TRBD1
CASSPDLASNTGELFF,TRBJ2-2,TRBV4-2,NA
CASSKTGLVETQYF,TRBJ2-5,TRBV6-5,TRBD1
CASKLSLEALNEQFF,TRBJ2-1,TRBV7-2,NA
CASSQDQGSGYTF,TRBJ1-2,TRBV4-2,NA
CASSRTGDYGYTF,TRBJ1-2,TRBV18,TRBD1
CSVETSGNFYEQYF,TRBJ2-7,TRBV29-1,TRBD2
CASSFGVRETQYF,TRBJ2-5,TRBV5-5,NA
CASSWTGEAYEQYF,TRBJ2-7,TRBV7-9,TRBD1
CASSLEPGGGQPQHF,TRBJ1-5,TRBV5-4,TRBD1
CASSRQEAYEQYF,TRBJ2-7,TRBV6-6,NA
CASSQDRLLNTEAFF,TRBJ1-1,TRBV4-3,NA
CASSLTVAGVDNEQFF,TRBJ2-1,TRBV7-7,TRBD2
CSASLSGDSNQPQHF,TRBJ1-5,TRBV20-1,NA
CASSSGIIETQYF,TRBJ2-5,TRBV12-1,NA
CASSLTTSGYNEQFF,TRBJ2-1,TRBV7-2,TRBD2
CASSQSRGSYNEQFF,TRBJ2-1,TRBV11-3,NA
CASSDPQTSGDQETQYF,TRBJ2-5,TRBV25-1,TRBD2
CASSLTGGDSPLHF,TRBJ1-6,TRBV5-1,TRBD1
CASSPSARRDYNEQFF,TRBJ2-1,TRBV18,NA
CASDKTGYEQYF,TRBJ2-7,TRBV9,NA
CASSHRDRDYEQYF,TRBJ2-7,TRBV28,TRBD1
CASSHTGTGSPEQYF,TRBJ2-7,TRBV25-1,TRBD1
CASSPKSGANTDTQYF,TRBJ2-3,TRBV21-1,NA
CASSPPGSYNSPLHF,TRBJ1-6,TRBV9,NA
CASRLGLAGTDTQYF,TRBJ2-3,TRBV7-9,TRBD2
CASRFEGGRTEAFF,TRBJ1-1,TRBV2,NA
CASSIGTGAGANVLTF,TRBJ2-6,TRBV19,TRBD1
CASSVLADLNTGELFF,TRBJ2-2,TRBV2,TRBD2
CASSQEYADRTYEQYF,TRBJ2-7,TRBV4-3,NA
CASSLQSGSYEQYF,TRBJ2-7,TRBV5-1,NA
CASKRARVAHGYTF,TRBJ1-2,TRBV2,NA
CASSRTSGRNEQYF,TRBJ2-7,TRBV5-6,TRBD2
CASSSILTGNTGELFF,TRBJ2-2,TRBV5-5,NA
CASSPNGLGKLFF,TRBJ1-4,TRBV18,NA
CASSLAGGPWDEQFF,TRBJ2-1,TRBV7-6,NA
CATSRLDRNTEAFF,TRBJ1-1,TRBV15,NA
CASSQDILGDRAQYF,TRBJ2-3,TRBV3-1/TRBV3-2,TRBD1